A selection of T cell receptor beta chains follows, all from one sample in a study of molecular identifiers for immune sequencing clone quantification. Using its own MiXCR run on the PCR reads, TCRdb lists one record per CDR3 protein. The table has over 550,000 distinct CDR3 sequences, 25% seen once. Material for sequencing was naive CD8+ T cells from blood, with Jurkat cell RNA spiked in. The source of these receptors is a human donor in good health. Some libraries in this study had Jurkat cell RNA spiked in. CDR3s include the opening cysteine and the closing phenylalanine or tryptophan. Each record gives: V gene, clone size, D gene, J gene, CDR3 protein, CDR3 DNA. The D gene is left open where the match is weak. Size is omitted from some rows. Given values are once, few, many or a class for expanded clones.

v_gene: TRBV28
abundance: NA
d_gene: NA
j_gene: TRBJ2-7
CDR3aa: CASSRGGGVPNSYEQYF
CDR3nt: TGTGCCAGCAGTCGTGGAGGGGGGGTCCCCAATTCCTACGAGCAGTACTTC

v_gene: TRBV15
abundance: NA
d_gene: TRBD2
j_gene: TRBJ2-3
CDR3aa: CATSRDWMAGGTTDTQYF
CDR3nt: TGTGCCACCAGCAGAGATTGGATGGCGGGAGGAACCACAGATACGCAGTATTTT

v_gene: TRBV29-1
abundance: NA
d_gene: NA
j_gene: TRBJ2-1
CDR3aa: CSVEGASQVYNEQFF
CDR3nt: TGCAGCGTTGAAGGGGCTAGCCAAGTCTACAATGAGCAGTTCTTC

v_gene: TRBV19
abundance: NA
d_gene: NA
j_gene: TRBJ2-7
CDR3aa: CASSTSYTYEQYF
CDR3nt: TGTGCCAGTAGTACCAGCTACACCTACGAGCAGTACTTC

v_gene: TRBV24-1
abundance: NA
d_gene: NA
j_gene: TRBJ2-2
CDR3aa: CAAAGGTGELFF
CDR3nt: TGTGCCGCCGCAGGGGGGACCGGGGAGCTGTTTTTT

v_gene: TRBV7-9
abundance: many
d_gene: NA
j_gene: TRBJ1-3
CDR3aa: CASRSTRSNSGNTIYF
CDR3nt: TGTGCCAGCAGATCAACCAGGAGTAACTCTGGAAACACCATATATTTT

v_gene: TRBV4-1
abundance: many
d_gene: NA
j_gene: TRBJ1-1
CDR3aa: CASSQVVRGGLTEAFF
CDR3nt: TGCGCCAGCAGCCAAGTTGTGCGTGGGGGGCTCACTGAAGCTTTCTTT

v_gene: TRBV9
abundance: NA
d_gene: NA
j_gene: TRBJ2-7
CDR3aa: CAGSSGYEQYF
CDR3nt: TGTGCCGGCAGCTCTGGGTACGAGCAGTACTTC

v_gene: TRBV4-1
abundance: many
d_gene: TRBD2
j_gene: TRBJ2-1
CDR3aa: CASSPFSGGAHEQFF
CDR3nt: TGCGCCAGCAGCCCTTTCAGCGGGGGGGCCCATGAGCAGTTCTTC

v_gene: TRBV6-2/TRBV6-3
abundance: NA
d_gene: NA
j_gene: TRBJ2-1
CDR3aa: CASTTWGGASEQFF
CDR3nt: TGTGCCAGCACTACGTGGGGTGGGGCTAGTGAGCAGTTCTTC

v_gene: TRBV5-4
abundance: many
d_gene: NA
j_gene: TRBJ2-2
CDR3aa: CASSEQGRTGELFF
CDR3nt: TGTGCCAGCAGCGAGCAGGGGCGTACCGGGGAGCTGTTTTTT

v_gene: TRBV29-1
abundance: NA
d_gene: NA
j_gene: TRBJ2-7
CDR3aa: CSALLTTYERYF
CDR3nt: TGCAGCGCTCTACTTACTACCTACGAGCGGTACTTC

v_gene: TRBV12-3/TRBV12-4
abundance: NA
d_gene: NA
j_gene: TRBJ2-6
CDR3aa: CASSLELYFSGANVLTF
CDR3nt: TGTGCCAGCAGTTTAGAACTGTATTTCTCTGGGGCCAACGTCCTGACTTTC

v_gene: TRBV6-5
abundance: NA
d_gene: TRBD1
j_gene: TRBJ1-4
CDR3aa: CATGTGGSFVKLFF
CDR3nt: TGTGCCACAGGAACAGGGGGCTCATTCGTAAAACTGTTTTTT

v_gene: TRBV7-9
abundance: NA
d_gene: NA
j_gene: TRBJ1-1
CDR3aa: CASSSGRQGFWTEAFF
CDR3nt: TGTGCCAGCAGCTCCGGCAGGCAGGGATTTTGGACTGAAGCTTTCTTT

v_gene: TRBV7-6
abundance: once
d_gene: TRBD1
j_gene: TRBJ2-5
CDR3aa: CASSRPDRGNQETQYF
CDR3nt: TGTGCCAGCAGCAGGCCGGACAGGGGGAACCAAGAGACCCAGTACTTC

v_gene: TRBV9
abundance: many
d_gene: TRBD2
j_gene: TRBJ2-3
CDR3aa: CASSRTSGRVDTQYF
CDR3nt: TGTGCCAGCAGCCGGACTAGCGGGCGGGTAGATACGCAGTATTTT

v_gene: TRBV4-2
abundance: many
d_gene: TRBD2
j_gene: TRBJ2-7
CDR3aa: CASSQEGGSPLEQYF
CDR3nt: TGTGCCAGCAGCCAAGAAGGCGGGAGCCCACTCGAGCAGTACTTC

v_gene: TRBV27
abundance: few
d_gene: TRBD1
j_gene: TRBJ2-7
CDR3aa: CASRQTGGGSYEQYF
CDR3nt: TGTGCCAGCAGGCAAACAGGGGGTGGGTCCTACGAGCAGTACTTC

v_gene: TRBV7-6
abundance: NA
d_gene: TRBD2
j_gene: TRBJ2-7
CDR3aa: CASSTAGTSGTEQYF
CDR3nt: TGTGCCAGCAGCACCGCCGGGACTAGCGGGACCGAGCAGTACTTC

v_gene: TRBV12-3/TRBV12-4
abundance: NA
d_gene: NA
j_gene: TRBJ2-1
CDR3aa: CASSSQGIEQFF
CDR3nt: TGTGCCAGCAGTTCCCAGGGGATTGAGCAGTTCTTC

v_gene: TRBV7-6
abundance: many
d_gene: NA
j_gene: TRBJ1-6
CDR3aa: CASGQEPYNSPLHF
CDR3nt: TGTGCCAGCGGGCAAGAACCTTATAATTCACCCCTCCACTTT

v_gene: TRBV7-2
abundance: many
d_gene: NA
j_gene: TRBJ2-5
CDR3aa: CASSWLPTGTETQYF
CDR3nt: TGTGCCAGCAGCTGGCTCCCGACAGGCACAGAGACCCAGTACTTC

v_gene: TRBV12-3/TRBV12-4
abundance: many
d_gene: NA
j_gene: TRBJ2-5
CDR3aa: CASSPPAGKWETQYF
CDR3nt: TGTGCCAGCAGTCCCCCAGCGGGTAAATGGGAGACCCAGTACTTC

v_gene: TRBV4-3
abundance: many
d_gene: TRBD2
j_gene: TRBJ2-7
CDR3aa: CASSQGLAGEYGQYF
CDR3nt: TGCGCCAGCAGCCAAGGACTAGCGGGAGAGTACGGTCAGTACTTC

v_gene: TRBV28
abundance: few
d_gene: TRBD1
j_gene: TRBJ2-1
CDR3aa: CASSWTPTGFDEQFF
CDR3nt: TGTGCCAGCAGTTGGACGCCGACAGGGTTCGATGAGCAGTTCTTC

v_gene: TRBV29-1
abundance: few
d_gene: NA
j_gene: TRBJ2-7
CDR3aa: CSVEVAHYEQYF
CDR3nt: TGCAGCGTTGAAGTCGCACACTACGAGCAGTACTTC

v_gene: TRBV11-2
abundance: NA
d_gene: TRBD2
j_gene: TRBJ2-5
CDR3aa: CASSYLAGGLEETQYF
CDR3nt: TGTGCCAGCAGCTACCTAGCGGGGGGGTTAGAAGAGACCCAGTACTTC

v_gene: TRBV29-1
abundance: few
d_gene: NA
j_gene: TRBJ2-1
CDR3aa: CSVEVGSYNEQFF
CDR3nt: TGCAGCGTTGAAGTTGGTTCCTACAATGAGCAGTTCTTC

v_gene: TRBV10-2
abundance: NA
d_gene: NA
j_gene: TRBJ1-3
CDR3aa: CASSHRTSGNTIYF
CDR3nt: TGCGCCAGCAGCCACCGGACCTCAGGAAACACCATATATTTT

v_gene: TRBV7-9
abundance: many
d_gene: NA
j_gene: TRBJ2-5
CDR3aa: CASSLSMGVETQYF
CDR3nt: TGTGCCAGCAGCTTATCTATGGGGGTAGAGACCCAGTACTTC

v_gene: TRBV6-6
abundance: NA
d_gene: TRBD1
j_gene: TRBJ1-1
CDR3aa: CASRDRGTPEAFF
CDR3nt: TGTGCCAGCAGGGACAGGGGTACCCCTGAAGCTTTCTTT

v_gene: TRBV12-3/TRBV12-4
abundance: few
d_gene: TRBD1
j_gene: TRBJ1-2
CDR3aa: CASSLRNAPGQGSGYTF
CDR3nt: TGTGCCAGCAGTCTTAGGAACGCACCGGGACAGGGTTCTGGCTACACCTTC

v_gene: TRBV6-7
abundance: many
d_gene: TRBD2
j_gene: TRBJ2-3
CDR3aa: CASSYSQRGGVDTQYF
CDR3nt: TGTGCCAGCAGTTACTCCCAGCGGGGGGGAGTGGATACGCAGTATTTT

v_gene: TRBV20-1
abundance: NA
d_gene: NA
j_gene: TRBJ2-6
CDR3aa: CSASTWGLRADVLTF
CDR3nt: TGCAGTGCTAGTACATGGGGATTGCGGGCCGACGTCCTGACTTTC

v_gene: TRBV19
abundance: NA
d_gene: TRBD1
j_gene: TRBJ1-2
CDR3aa: CASSIDGTGANYGYTF
CDR3nt: TGTGCCAGTAGTATAGACGGGACAGGGGCTAACTATGGCTACACCTTC

v_gene: TRBV6-2/TRBV6-3
abundance: many
d_gene: NA
j_gene: TRBJ1-5
CDR3aa: CASKMAVSNQPQHF
CDR3nt: TGTGCCAGCAAGATGGCGGTTAGCAATCAGCCCCAGCATTTT

v_gene: TRBV11-2
abundance: NA
d_gene: NA
j_gene: TRBJ1-3
CDR3aa: CASTIPKMGGNTIYF
CDR3nt: TGTGCCAGCACCATACCAAAAATGGGCGGAAACACCATATATTTT